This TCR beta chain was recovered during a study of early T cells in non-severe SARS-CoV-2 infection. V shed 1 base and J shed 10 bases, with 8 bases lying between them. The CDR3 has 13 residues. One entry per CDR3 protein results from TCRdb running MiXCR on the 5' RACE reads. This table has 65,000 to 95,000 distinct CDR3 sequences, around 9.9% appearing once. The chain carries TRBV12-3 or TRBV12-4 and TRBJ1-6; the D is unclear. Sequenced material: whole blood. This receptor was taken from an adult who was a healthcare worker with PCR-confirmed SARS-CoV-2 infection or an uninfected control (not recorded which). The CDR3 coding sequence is TGTGCCAGCAGTTTAGGGGCCCCCTCACCCCTCCACTTT. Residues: CASSLGAPSPLHF.